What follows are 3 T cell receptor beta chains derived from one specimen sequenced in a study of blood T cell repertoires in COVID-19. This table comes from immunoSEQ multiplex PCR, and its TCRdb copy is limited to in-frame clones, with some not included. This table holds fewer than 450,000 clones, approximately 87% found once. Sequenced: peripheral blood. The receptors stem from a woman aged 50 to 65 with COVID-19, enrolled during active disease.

The CDR3 bases are TGTGCCAGCAGCCAGCGGGCTAGCGGGAGCAATGAGCAGTTCTTC. Protein product: CASSQRASGSNEQFF. The chain uses TRBV7-9 and TRBJ2-1; 10 bases match TRBD2. CDR3 length: 15 residues. Germline V gives CDR1 SEHNR, CDR2 FQNEAQ (reference sequence). V was clipped by 5 bases and J by 6 bases; unmatched bases: 7. Drawing the rest from reference TRBV7-9 and TRBJ2-1, the complete variable domain is DTGVSQNPRHKITKRGQNVTFRCDPISEHNRLYWYRQTLGQGPEFLTYFQNEAQLEKSRLLSDRFSAERPKGSFSTLEIQRTEQGDSAMYLCASSQRASGSNEQFFGPGTRLTVL.

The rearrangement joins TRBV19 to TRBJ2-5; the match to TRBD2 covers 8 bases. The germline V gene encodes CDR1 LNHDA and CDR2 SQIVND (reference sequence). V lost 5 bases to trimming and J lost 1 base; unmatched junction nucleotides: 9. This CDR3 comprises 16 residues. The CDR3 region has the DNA TGTGCCAGTAGTTCCAGCGGGAGAGCGGTCCAAGAGACCCAGTACTTC. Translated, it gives CASSSSGRAVQETQYF. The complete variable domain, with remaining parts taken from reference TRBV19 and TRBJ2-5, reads DGGITQSPKYLFRKEGQNVTLSCEQNLNHDAMYWYRQDPGQGLRLIYYSQIVNDFQKGDIAEGYSVSREKKESFPLTVTSAQKNPTAFYLCASSSSGRAVQETQYFGPGTRLLVL.

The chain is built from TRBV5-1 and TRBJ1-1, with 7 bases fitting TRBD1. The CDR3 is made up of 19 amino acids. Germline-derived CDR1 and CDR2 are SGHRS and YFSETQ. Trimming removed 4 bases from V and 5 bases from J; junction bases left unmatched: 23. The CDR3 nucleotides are TGCGCCAGCAGCCCGGGACTCACGGACAGGTGGGTTAAAGAGACTGAAGCTTTCTTT. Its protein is CASSPGLTDRWVKETEAFF. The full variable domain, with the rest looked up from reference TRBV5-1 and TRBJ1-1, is KAGVTQTPRYLIKTRGQQVTLSCSPISGHRSVSWYQQTPGQGLQFLFEYFSETQRNKGNFPGRFSGRQFSNSRSEMNVSTLELGDSALYLCASSPGLTDRWVKETEAFFGQGTRLTVV.